This T cell receptor (beta chain) was sequenced during a study of T-cell reconstitution after alpha-beta-depleted transplantation in children. Unique molecular identifiers were incorporated during preparation of the TCRbeta library. TCRdb reprocessed the PCR reads with MiXCR, giving one entry per CDR3 protein. The sample carries about 400,000 distinct CDR3 sequences, about an eighth recorded once. Germline assignment: CDR1 MNHNS and CDR2 SASEGT. V was trimmed by 6 bases and J by 1 base, leaving 15 bases between them. The CDR3 covers 15 residues. This clonotype was seen repeatedly, ten times or more. The sample in question was PBMCs, obtained from the stem cell graft. The sequence was collected from a human donor who donated a stem cell graft to a child with Fanconi anemia. This chain joins TRBV6-1 and TRBJ1-1; TRBD1 is a possible D gene (6 bases). CDR3: CASRMEGGGNTEAFF. Written as DNA, the CDR3 is TGTGCCAGCAGGATGGAGGGGGGCGGGAACACTGAAGCTTTCTTT.